This T cell receptor beta chain was profiled in a study of T-cell reconstitution after alpha-beta-depleted transplantation in children. The TCRbeta library was prepared with unique molecular identifiers. Each CDR3 protein gets one entry after TCRdb re-called the PCR reads with MiXCR. Of more than 90,000 distinct CDR3 sequences in the sample, roughly 8.8% are singletons; the top ten hold roughly 6.9%. This clonotype was detected ten times or more. The sequencing used PBMCs from the stem cell graft donor, collected from the stem cell graft. The source of this sequence is a human donor who donated a stem cell graft to a child with congenital amegakaryocytic thrombocytopenia.

The CDR3 protein is CASSYGDSSSYNEQFF. The CDR3 DNA is TGTGCCAGCAGTTACGGGGACAGTTCTAGTTACAATGAGCAGTTCTTC. V gene TRBV6-5 combines with J gene TRBJ2-1, with 7 bases aligning to TRBD1. V lost 2 bases and J lost 4; bases outside the gene matches: 8. The CDR3 runs to 16 residues. Germline V CDR1 and CDR2: MNHEY, SVGAGI.